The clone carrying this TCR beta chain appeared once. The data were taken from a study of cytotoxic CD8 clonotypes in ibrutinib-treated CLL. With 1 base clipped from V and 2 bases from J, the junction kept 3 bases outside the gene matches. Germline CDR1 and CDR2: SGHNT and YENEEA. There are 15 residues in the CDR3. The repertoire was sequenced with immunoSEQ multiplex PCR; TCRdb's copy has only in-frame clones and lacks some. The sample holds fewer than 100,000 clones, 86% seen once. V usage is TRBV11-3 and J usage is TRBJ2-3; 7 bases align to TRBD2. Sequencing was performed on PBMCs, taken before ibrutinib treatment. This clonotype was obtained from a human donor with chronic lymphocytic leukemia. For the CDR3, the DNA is TGTGCCAGCAGCTTAGGAGCGGGATCCACAGATACGCAGTATTTT. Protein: CASSLGAGSTDTQYF. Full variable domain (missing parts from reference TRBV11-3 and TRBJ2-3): EAGVVQSPRYKIIEKKQPVAFWCNPISGHNTLYWYLQNLGQGPELLIRYENEEAVDDSQLPKDRFSAERLKGVDSTLKIQPAELGDSAVYLCASSLGAGSTDTQYFGPGTRLTVL.